The 5 T cell receptor beta chains in this list originate from one sample, sequenced in a study of blood T cell repertoires in COVID-19. TCRdb's table, derived via immunoSEQ multiplex PCR, lists solely in-frame clones and lacks some. Among about 93,000 clones, more than 70% were seen once, and the ten largest hold 2% to 3%. The sample was peripheral blood. Receptors were obtained from a man aged 50-59 years with acute or convalescent COVID-19.

This clone was recorded only once. This chain links TRBV6-1 with TRBJ1-1; 7 positions agree with TRBD1. The CDR3 totals 17 residues. After removal of 4 bases from V and 5 bases from J, the junction contained 16 bases not matched to a gene. Germline CDR1 reads MNHNS; CDR2 reads SASEGT. The CDR3 bases are TGTGCCAGCAGTGGGACCCGACAGGGCGACGTATGGACTGAAGCTTTCTTT. This sequence encodes CASSGTRQGDVWTEAFF.

This chain links TRBV9 with TRBJ2-5, with 9 bases fitting TRBD1. The CDR3 totals 15 residues. Germline V CDR1 and CDR2: SGDLS, YYNGEE. V shed 0 bases, J shed 3 bases, and the junction held 3 bases outside the gene matches. The CDR3 DNA follows: TGTGCCAGCAGCGTAGGAGGGACAGGGAAAGAGACCCAGTACTTC. It specifies CASSVGGTGKETQYF.

The CDR3 here is CASTGQGITNTGELFF. Here the CDR3 DNA reads TGTGCCAGCACCGGACAGGGTATCACGAACACCGGGGAGCTGTTTTTT. The J gene is TRBJ2-2, the V gene TRBV6-6; 8 nucleotides match TRBD1. V gave up 7 bases and J gave up 0 bases; unmatched junction bases: 7. This CDR3 is built from 16 residues. The V gene's germline CDR1 is MNHNY and CDR2 SVGAGI (reference sequence).

This rearrangement joins TRBV6-5 to TRBJ1-1, with 7 bases lining up with TRBD1. The CDR3 length is 14 residues. The germline V gene encodes CDR1 MNHEY and CDR2 SVGAGI. V lost 6 bases to trimming and J lost 10 bases; unmatched junction nucleotides: 14. The CDR3 loop reads CASRKDRAGVGAFF. The CDR3 DNA is TGTGCCAGCAGAAAAGACAGGGCAGGCGTTGGAGCTTTCTTT.

The V and J genes are TRBV7-9 and TRBJ2-1; possible D gene TRBD1, 6 bases. Looked up from germline, CDR1 is SEHNR and CDR2 is FQNEAQ (reference sequence). The CDR3 is 13 residues long. With 5 bases removed from V and 5 bases from J, the gap between germline ends came to 10 bases. This CDR3 is CASSKWTDNEQFF. CDR3 nucleotides: TGTGCCAGCAGCAAATGGACAGACAATGAGCAGTTCTTC.